These 26 T cell receptor beta chains originate from one sample sequenced in a study of T cell clonality in common variable immunodeficiency. Overall study findings and caveats: Common variable immunodeficiency TCR beta sequences reportedly had fewer deletions and N-nucleotide insertions.

Assay: immunoSEQ multiplex PCR; the TCRdb copy retains only in-frame clones and omits some. Recorded here are more than 20,000 clones, none singletons. These receptors have no known antigen. The sequencing input was peripheral blood mononuclear cells. Source of these receptors: a human donor with common variable immunodeficiency.

This clone was observed many times. Read coverage stops 3 residues before the CDR3 terminus; the germline J gene supplies the remainder. This sequence joins TRBV20-1 and TRBJ1-5; D is undetermined. CDR1 and CDR2 from the germline V gene are DFQATT and SNEGSKA (reference sequence). V lost 5 bases and J lost 5, with 16 bases in between. CDR3 length: 14 amino acids. The DNA read from the CDR3 is TGCAGTGCTGGCGGGCAGGAGTACTATCAGCCC. Amino acid sequence: CSAGGQEYYQP. The CDR3 in full is CSAGGQEYYQPQHF.

This clone was seen at least ten times. The sequence runs out 3 residues before the end of the CDR3; the remainder is reconstructed from the germline J gene. J is TRBJ1-3 and V is TRBV30; TRBD1 might be the D (5 bases). This CDR3 spans 13 amino acids. In germline, CDR1 is GTSNPN, CDR2 SVGIG (reference sequence). Trimming took 0 bases from V and 8 from J, leaving 11 bases between them. The part of the CDR3 DNA that was read is TGTGCCTGGAGTGTCGAGGGGTTCGACACC. Its translation: CAWSVEGFDT. The CDR3, in full, reads CAWSVEGFDTIYF.

There are many counts of this clone. The read is 3 residues too short to cover the CDR3 end, so that end is filled in from the germline J gene. J is TRBJ2-5 and V is TRBV6-2 or TRBV6-3, with 12 bases lining up with TRBD2. Per germline, CDR1 MNHEY and CDR2 SVGEGT. Trimming at V came to 2 bases and at J to 1 base, leaving 2 bases not matched to a gene. The CDR3 consists of 16 residues. The CDR3 here is CASSYPTSGGQETQYF. The sequenced part of the CDR3 DNA is TGTGCCAGCAGTTACCCGACTAGCGGGGGCCAAGAGACC.

In this sample, this clone turned up a few times. The observed sequence ends 3 residues before the CDR3 terminus, with the missing tail filled in from the germline J gene. The genes are TRBV5-1 and TRBJ2-5, with 10 positions matching TRBD1. Looked up from germline, CDR1 is SGHRS and CDR2 is YFSETQ. This CDR3 spans 16 amino acids. Germline trimming cut 3 bases from V and 1 base from J; bases unmatched to any gene: 6. CDR3 DNA, as far as it was read: TGCGCCAGCAGCTCAGGGACAGGGGTTTTCCAAGAGACC. This encodes CASSSGTGVFQET. The whole CDR3 protein reads CASSSGTGVFQETQYF.

Of note for this clone: The read is 3 residues too short to cover the CDR3 end, so that end is filled in from the germline J gene. This rearrangement joins TRBV30 to TRBJ1-3; D is possibly TRBD1 (6 bases). V was shortened by 8 bases and J by 7 bases, with 9 bases between the two germline ends. This CDR3 has 10 residues. CDR1 GTSNPN and CDR2 SVGIG come from the germline V gene (reference sequence). The CDR3 bases that were read are TGTGCCGGGGGCCTCAACACC. This sequence encodes CAGGLNT. The whole CDR3 protein reads CAGGLNTIYF. Combining the CDR3 with reference TRBV30 and TRBJ1-3 gives the whole variable domain SQTIHQWPATLVQPVGSPLSLECTVEGTSNPNLYWYRQAAGRGLQLLFYSVGIGQISSEVPQNLSASRPQDRQFILSSKKLLLSDSGFYLCAGGLNTIYFGEGSWLTVV.

This clone occurred many times. The read ends 3 residues early relative to the CDR3; the germline J gene fills the gap. The V and J genes are TRBV7-2 and TRBJ2-1; 13 positions agree with TRBD2. The V and J ends lost 6 bases and 7 bases, in that order; junction bases with no gene match: 6. Germline V gene data show CDR1 as SGHTA and CDR2 as FQGNSA. There are 15 residues in the CDR3. Incomplete CDR3 DNA: TGTGCCAGCAGTTCGGGACTAGCGGGAATAAATGAG. Encoded protein: CASSSGLAGINE. The full CDR3 is CASSSGLAGINEQFF.

This clone has a count of ten or more. The observed sequence ends 3 residues before the CDR3 terminus, with the missing tail filled in from the germline J gene. The rearrangement joins TRBV6-2 or TRBV6-3 to TRBJ2-2, with 12 bases fitting TRBD2. Trimming took 5 bases from V and 6 from J; bases not matched to a gene: 7. The CDR3 is 16 amino acids. The V gene's germline CDR1 is MNHEY and CDR2 SVGEGT. Here the CDR3 reads CASSQRLAGDAGELFF. Partial CDR3 DNA: TGTGCCAGCAGTCAACGACTAGCGGGAGACGCCGGGGAG.

Many counts were recorded for this clone. The CDR3 is cut off 3 residues early in the read; its end comes from the germline J gene. The gene calls are TRBV7-9 and TRBJ1-2; TRBD1 matches 9 bases. The CDR3 extends over 15 amino acids. Germline V lookup: CDR1 SEHNR, CDR2 FQNEAQ (reference sequence). The sequenced part of the CDR3 DNA is TGTGCCAGTTATTTCCCGGGACAGGGTCTCAAGGGC. Its protein is CASYFPGQGLKG. The full CDR3 sequence reads CASYFPGQGLKGYTF.

In this sample, this clone turned up many times. The read terminates 3 residues ahead of where the CDR3 ends, so the germline J gene completes it. Other DNA sequences in this sample translate to the same CDR3. The V gene is TRBV19, the J gene TRBJ1-3; D might be TRBD1 (5 bases). Germline V gene lookup returns CDR1 LNHDA and CDR2 SQIVND (reference sequence). The ends were cut back, 6 bases at V and 2 bases at J, with 8 bases in the middle. This CDR3 is built from 13 residues. This CDR3 reads CASSTGTGNTIYF. Partial CDR3 DNA: TGTGCCAGTAGCACAGGAACTGGAAACACC. The variable domain in full, with the rest retrieved from reference TRBV19 and TRBJ1-3, is DGGITQSPKYLFRKEGQNVTLSCEQNLNHDAMYWYRQDPGQGLRLIYYSQIVNDFQKGDIAEGYSVSREKKESFPLTVTSAQKNPTAFYLCASSTGTGNTIYFGEGSWLTVV.

At least ten counts were recorded for this clone. Coverage ceases 3 residues before the CDR3 finishes, and the germline J gene fills in the end. The V gene is TRBV11-2, the J gene TRBJ1-1; D gene unclear. This CDR3 has 14 amino acids. Germline CDR1 is SGHAT and CDR2 is FQNNGV. The V gene lost 1 base and the J gene lost 3 bases, with 9 bases spanning the gap. CDR3 bases read: TGTGCCAGCAGCTTAGTCTTGGGCGACACTGAA. It encodes CASSLVLGDTE. The CDR3 as a whole reads CASSLVLGDTEAFF.

This clone was observed at least ten times. CDR3 DNA, as far as it was read: TGTGCCAGCAGCTCGGACTACTACACAGATACG. It codes for CASSSDYYTDT. In full, the CDR3 is CASSSDYYTDTQYF. The chain joins TRBV7-2 to TRBJ2-3, with D perhaps matching TRBD2 (6 bases). The read is 3 residues too short to cover the CDR3 end, so that end is filled in from the germline J gene. The germline gives CDR1 SGHTA, CDR2 FQGNSA. V dropped 4 bases and J dropped 2 bases, with 10 bases sitting between them. The CDR3 has 14 amino acids.

This clone has ten or more counts. The part of the CDR3 DNA that was read is TGCAGTGCTAGAGATTGGAGACTAGGAGAAATGGGGGAG. It codes for CSARDWRLGEMGE. The full CDR3 reads CSARDWRLGEMGELFF. This chain joins TRBV20-1 and TRBJ2-2; TRBD2 is a possible D gene (6 bases). The DNA ends 3 residues before the CDR3 does, and the rest of the CDR3 is filled in from the germline J gene. Germline assignment: CDR1 DFQATT and CDR2 SNEGSKA (reference sequence). The CDR3 sequence is 16 residues long. V lost 0 bases and J 8 bases, leaving 19 bases between the germline ends.

This clone was observed a few times. The read terminates 3 residues ahead of where the CDR3 ends, so the germline J gene completes it. This sample also contains other DNA sequences that code for the same CDR3. V gene TRBV6-2 or TRBV6-3 combines with J gene TRBJ1-5; 9 nucleotides align to TRBD1. V was pared by 6 bases and J by 6 bases, with 9 bases of the junction left unmatched. This CDR3 has 15 residues. Germline assignment: CDR1 MNHEY and CDR2 SVGEGT. The CDR3 is CASSQTGGVGQPQHF. The CDR3 bases that were read are TGTGCCAGCAGCCAAACAGGGGGCGTGGGTCAGCCC.

This clone was found many times. The read terminates 3 residues before the CDR3 end, so the remaining end is supplied by the germline J gene. The gene calls are TRBV18 and TRBJ2-6, with 9 bases aligning to TRBD1. Looked up from germline, CDR1 is KGHSH and CDR2 is LQKENI. The J segment lost 4 bases and the V segment lost 4 bases, leaving 17 bases of the junction unmatched. The CDR3 length is 20 residues. The CDR3 loop reads CASSQDIRTGVGAGANVLTF. The sequenced CDR3 bases are TGTGCCAGCTCACAAGACATCAGGACAGGGGTGGGGGCCGGGGCCAACGTC.

This clone occurred many times. The read gets to within 3 residues of the CDR3 end, and the germline J gene fills in the rest. The chain is built from TRBV5-1 and TRBJ1-1; 7 bases line up with TRBD1. V lost 5 bases and J lost 3; bases outside the gene matches: 7. Germline CDR1 reads SGHRS; CDR2 reads YFSETQ. CDR3 length: 14 amino acids. The CDR3 loop reads CASSSDRVYTEAFF. Partial CDR3 DNA: TGCGCCAGCAGTTCTGACAGGGTGTACACTGAA.

In this sample, this clone turned up many times. The read is 3 residues too short to cover the CDR3 end, so that end is filled in from the germline J gene. The chain carries TRBV18 and TRBJ2-3; possible D gene TRBD2, 7 bases. Germline V gene sequence: CDR1 KGHSH, CDR2 LQKENI. This CDR3 has 14 amino acids. V lost 3 bases, J lost 5 bases, and 12 bases lay in between. The covered CDR3 bases are TGTGCCAGCTCACCGGGGGGGCCGAGAGATACG. It translates to CASSPGGPRDT. The entire CDR3 sequence reads CASSPGGPRDTQYF.

This clone was counted at least ten times. The CDR3 is cut off 3 residues early in the read; its end comes from the germline J gene. The J gene is TRBJ2-3, the V gene TRBV20-1, with TRBD2 matching over 12 bases. The CDR3 sequence is 16 residues long. Germline values: CDR1 DFQATT, CDR2 SNEGSKA (reference sequence). V shed 3 bases, J shed 1 base, and the junction held 5 bases outside the gene matches. The part of the CDR3 DNA that was read is TGCAGTGCTAGTCTAGCGGGGGGGCCCGGCACAGATACG. It translates to CSASLAGGPGTDT. The whole CDR3 protein reads CSASLAGGPGTDTQYF.

This clone has at least ten counts. The read is 3 residues too short to cover the CDR3 end, so that end is filled in from the germline J gene. J is TRBJ2-3 and V is TRBV18, with a tentative D call TRBD2 (5 bases). The CDR3 spans 15 residues. V dropped 2 bases and J dropped 1 base, with 10 bases sitting between them. From germline, CDR1 is KGHSH and CDR2 LQKENI. This CDR3 is CASSPGLPGTDTQYF. The DNA read from the CDR3 is TGTGCCAGCTCACCAGGACTCCCTGGCACAGATACG.

This clone was detected ten times or more. The CDR3 loop is CSVPPVGQPNSPLHF. CDR3 DNA (partial): TGCAGTGTCCCACCAGTAGGACAGCCTAATTCACCC. V and J are TRBV20-1 and TRBJ1-6, with TRBD1 as a possible D gene (6 bases). The CDR3 goes on 3 residues after the read ends, and that part is filled in from the germline J gene. Germline CDR1 and CDR2: DFQATT and SNEGSKA (reference sequence). This CDR3 spans 15 amino acids. The V and J ends lost 7 bases and 6 bases respectively, with 19 bases between them.

With respect to this clone: With the read ending 3 residues before the CDR3 end, the germline J gene is used to fill in that end. This rearrangement joins TRBV20-1 to TRBJ2-1, with 7 bases aligning to TRBD1. The J segment lost 1 base and the V segment lost 6 bases, leaving 9 bases of the junction unmatched. The CDR3 length is 15 residues. CDR1 is DFQATT and CDR2 is SNEGSKA in the germline V gene (reference sequence). The CDR3 loop is CSAQRQGGSYNEQFF. The sequenced part of the CDR3 DNA is TGCAGTGCCCAAAGACAGGGCGGGTCCTACAATGAG.

Concerning this clone: The sequence runs out 3 residues before the end of the CDR3; the remainder is reconstructed from the germline J gene. The J gene is TRBJ2-5, the V gene TRBV20-1; 13 bases are shared with TRBD2. Trimming removed 1 base from V and 3 bases from J; junction bases left unmatched: 5. The CDR3 runs 16 residues. From germline, CDR1 is DFQATT and CDR2 SNEGSKA (reference sequence). The CDR3 DNA, read in part, is TGCAGTGCTAGAGGGACTAGCGGGAGTCTTGAAGAGACC. Residues: CSARGTSGSLEET. The whole CDR3 is CSARGTSGSLEETQYF.

This clone appeared many times. The CDR3 end is not reached by the read, which stops 3 residues before it; the germline J gene fills it in. Other DNA variants within this sample encode the same CDR3. The genes are TRBV7-2 and TRBJ2-7, with TRBD2 identical over 8 bases. Germline V gene data show CDR1 as SGHTA and CDR2 as FQGNSA. The trim removed 5 bases at V and 4 bases at J, leaving 7 bases unmatched. The CDR3 runs 14 residues. The CDR3 region is CASSLTGGGYEQYF. CDR3 DNA (partial): TGTGCCAGCAGCCTCACCGGGGGGGGTTACGAG.

This clone was seen at least ten times. The read halts 3 residues ahead of the CDR3 end, with the missing end drawn from the germline J gene. The genes are TRBV29-1 and TRBJ2-2; D possibly corresponds to TRBD2 (6 bases). CDR3 length equals 13 residues. Deletions cut 5 bases from V and 7 bases from J, with 14 bases between. Germline V gene sequence: CDR1 SQVTM, CDR2 ANQGSEA. This CDR3 reads CSVSGLIDGELFF. The CDR3 DNA, read in part, is TGCAGCGTTTCCGGACTAATAGACGGGGAG.

Only a few counts were recorded for this clone. The CDR3 bases that were read are TGTGCCAGCAGTCGCGGGGGTTTGAAGGAAAAA. It codes for CASSRGGLKEK. The whole CDR3 sequence is CASSRGGLKEKLFF. The genes are TRBV7-2 and TRBJ1-4, with D maybe TRBD1 (5 bases). Read coverage stops 3 residues before the CDR3 terminus; the germline J gene supplies the remainder. Germline values: CDR1 SGHTA, CDR2 FQGNSA. Between the trimmed V and J ends, which lost 6 bases and 8 bases, there was a span of 16 bases. The CDR3 is 14 residues long.

This clone has at least ten counts. The CDR3 end falls 3 residues outside the read, so it is completed with the germline J gene. The chain recombines TRBV6-1 with TRBJ2-7, with D possibly matching TRBD1 (6 bases). The CDR3 is made up of 14 amino acids. From germline, CDR1 is MNHNS and CDR2 SASEGT. Trimming removed 4 bases at V and 2 bases at J, with 12 bases between. The CDR3 loop is CASSVGTNAYEQYF. The CDR3 DNA, read in part, is TGTGCCAGCAGTGTCGGGACAAATGCCTACGAG.

Notes on this clone: The missing CDR3 end, 3 residues past where the read stops, is filled in from the germline J gene. V and J are TRBV2 and TRBJ1-6; 8 nucleotides agree with TRBD1. V lost 3 bases and J lost 10; bases outside the gene matches: 8. CDR1 SNHLY and CDR2 FYNNEI come from the germline V gene. The CDR3 length is 15 residues. Partial CDR3 DNA: TGTGCCAGCAGTGACGGGACAGGCTTCAAGTCACCC. It is translated as CASSDGTGFKSP. The whole CDR3 region reads CASSDGTGFKSPLHF.